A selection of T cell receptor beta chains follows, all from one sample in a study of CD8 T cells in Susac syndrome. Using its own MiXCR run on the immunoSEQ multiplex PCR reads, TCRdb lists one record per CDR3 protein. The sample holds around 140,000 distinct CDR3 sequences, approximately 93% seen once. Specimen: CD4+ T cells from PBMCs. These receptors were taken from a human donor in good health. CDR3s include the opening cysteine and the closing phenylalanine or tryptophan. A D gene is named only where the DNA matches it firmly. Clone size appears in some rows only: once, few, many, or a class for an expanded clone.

CASSPKGQASWETQYF	TGTGCCAGCAGCCCTAAGGGCCAGGCCTCATGGGAGACCCAGTACTTC	TRBJ2-5	NA	TRBV7-9	NA
CASSFSGTGSYEQYF	TGTGCCAGCAGCTTCTCCGGGACAGGGTCCTACGAGCAGTACTTC	TRBJ2-7	NA	TRBV3-1	TRBD1
CASSQFPRDFLGAWETQYF	TGTGCCAGCAGCCAATTCCCACGGGACTTTCTAGGGGCTTGGGAGACCCAGTACTTC	TRBJ2-5	NA	TRBV3-1	NA
CASSSMGGSFMNTEAFF	TGTGCCAGCAGTTCCATGGGGGGTAGCTTCATGAACACTGAAGCTTTCTTT	TRBJ1-1	NA	TRBV27	NA
CASTRAGYNEQFF	TGTGCCAGCACCAGGGCGGGGTATAATGAGCAGTTCTTC	TRBJ2-1	NA	TRBV6-2/TRBV6-3	NA
CASSPVTGTYEQYF	TGTGCCAGCTCACCAGTGACGGGAACCTACGAGCAGTACTTC	TRBJ2-7	NA	TRBV18	NA
CAISEGGRGGSGYTF	TGTGCCATCAGTGAGGGAGGCAGGGGAGGGTCTGGCTACACCTTC	TRBJ1-2	NA	TRBV10-3	NA
CASSLGGQGANQPQHF	TGCGCCAGCAGCTTGGGGGGACAGGGGGCAAATCAGCCCCAGCATTTT	TRBJ1-5	NA	TRBV5-1	TRBD1
CSARAGAGQPNTGELFF	TGCAGTGCTAGAGCTGGGGCGGGGCAACCGAACACCGGGGAGCTGTTTTTT	TRBJ2-2	NA	TRBV20-1	NA
CASRQAGGGGYEQYF	TGTGCCAGCAGACAAGCGGGAGGGGGCGGTTACGAGCAGTACTTC	TRBJ2-7	NA	TRBV27	TRBD2
CASSLPLQETQYF	TGTGCCAGCAGCCTCCCCCTCCAAGAGACCCAGTACTTC	TRBJ2-5	NA	TRBV7-2	NA
CAISERIGPSYNEQFF	TGTGCCATCAGTGAGAGGATAGGTCCCTCCTACAATGAGCAGTTCTTC	TRBJ2-1	NA	TRBV10-3	NA
CASSLMGTSGSRPRKNIQYF	TGTGCCAGCAGTTTAATGGGGACTAGCGGGAGCCGCCCCCGAAAAAACATTCAGTACTTC	TRBJ2-4	NA	TRBV12-3/TRBV12-4	TRBD2
CASMSGGQETQYF	TGTGCCAGCATGTCGGGGGGACAAGAGACCCAGTACTTC	TRBJ2-5	NA	TRBV2	TRBD2
CSVANLFETPPRNTEAFF	TGCAGCGTTGCTAACCTGTTTGAGACCCCACCAAGGAACACTGAAGCTTTCTTT	TRBJ1-1	NA	TRBV29-1	NA
CASSQENYGYTF	TGCGCCAGCAGCCAGGAGAACTATGGCTACACCTTC	TRBJ1-2	NA	TRBV5-1	NA
CASSPGRLASDEQYF	TGTGCCAGCTCACCAGGTCGGCTAGCTTCGGACGAGCAGTACTTC	TRBJ2-7	NA	TRBV18	NA
CASSSTAVNTGELFF	TGTGCCAGCAGTTCGACGGCAGTGAACACCGGGGAGCTGTTTTTT	TRBJ2-2	NA	TRBV6-4	NA
CASRTDRATNEKLFF	TGTGCCAGCAGAACTGACAGGGCCACTAATGAAAAACTGTTTTTT	TRBJ1-4	once	TRBV12-3/TRBV12-4	TRBD1
CASRTGLNTEAFF	TGTGCCAGCAGAACAGGGCTAAACACTGAAGCTTTCTTT	TRBJ1-1	NA	TRBV12-3/TRBV12-4	NA
CASSIGSGPYEQYF	TGTGCCAGTAGTATTGGTAGCGGACCCTACGAGCAGTACTTC	TRBJ2-7	NA	TRBV19	NA
CASSIGFDSGTEAFF	TGTGCCAGTAGTATAGGTTTCGATTCCGGTACTGAAGCTTTCTTT	TRBJ1-1	NA	TRBV19	NA
CASSINSGANVLTF	TGTGCCAGTAGCATAAACTCTGGGGCCAACGTCCTGACTTTC	TRBJ2-6	NA	TRBV19	NA
CASIQDIATNEKLFF	TGTGCCAGCATTCAAGACATTGCAACTAATGAAAAACTGTTTTTT	TRBJ1-4	NA	TRBV2	NA